These 15 T cell receptor beta chains were sequenced from one sample in a study of T cell responses to AZD1222 COVID-19 vaccine. Assay: immunoSEQ multiplex PCR; the TCRdb copy retains only in-frame clones and omits some. This repertoire shows 200,000 or so clones, around 94% found once; its top ten account for around 9.3%. The input for sequencing was peripheral blood, taken on day 0 of AZD1222 vaccination. The receptor source for this set is an adult in good health.

V gene TRBV6-5 combines with J gene TRBJ1-1, with D perhaps matching TRBD1 (6 bases). Germline CDR1 and CDR2: MNHEY and SVGAGI. Trimming took off 0 bases at V and 6 bases at J, with 11 bases between the two ends. The CDR3 sequence is 14 residues long. CDR3 in DNA: TGTGCCAGCAGTTACTCAGGGGGTGTTGCTGAAGCTTTCTTT. Translation gives CASSYSGGVAEAFF.

This rearrangement joins TRBV6-5 to TRBJ1-2; D is unclear. Germline V gene sequence: CDR1 MNHEY, CDR2 SVGAGI. V was clipped by 6 bases and J by 7 bases, with 21 bases between them. The CDR3 spans 15 residues. CDR3 residues: CASRNPFFVESGYTF. Here the CDR3 DNA reads TGTGCCAGCAGGAACCCCTTTTTTGTAGAGAGTGGCTACACCTTC.

The CDR3 region has the DNA TGTGCCAGCAGTACCGGGACACTCAACTCACCCCTCCACTTT. Its protein product is CASSTGTLNSPLHF. The chain links TRBV28 to TRBJ1-6; possibly TRBD1 for D (6 bases). With 5 bases removed from V and 10 bases from J, the gap between germline ends came to 15 bases. The V gene's germline CDR1 is MDHEN and CDR2 SYDVKM. CDR3 length equals 14 residues.

The CDR3 reads CASSVDSGSYNEQFF. CDR3 nucleotide sequence: TGTGCCAGCAGCGTAGATAGCGGCTCCTACAATGAGCAGTTCTTC. The rearrangement links TRBV9 to TRBJ2-1; tentatively, D is TRBD2 (6 bases). Germline lookup yields CDR1 SGDLS and CDR2 YYNGEE. Deletions cut 0 bases from V and 0 bases from J, with 7 bases between. This CDR3 is built from 15 residues.

The CDR3, as DNA: TGTGCCAGCAGCTTAGGGTTGGGGGCGCGGGCAGATACGCAGTATTTT. Amino acids: CASSLGLGARADTQYF. The rearrangement links TRBV7-9 to TRBJ2-3; a possible D gene is TRBD1 (6 bases). CDR3 length equals 16 residues. V was cut by 1 base and J by 4 bases, with 15 bases left in between. The germline V gene encodes CDR1 SEHNR and CDR2 FQNEAQ (reference sequence).

There are many counts of this clone. J is TRBJ1-6 and V is TRBV4-1; 7 bases line up with TRBD1. Germline V CDR1 and CDR2: MGHRA, YSYEKL. V trimming: 0 bases; J trimming: 7 bases; junction bases outside the gene matches: 9. This CDR3 spans 17 amino acids. The CDR3, as DNA: TGCGCCAGCAGCCAAGAGGTGGGGCAGGGGGGAAATTCACCCCTCCACTTT. Translating it yields CASSQEVGQGGNSPLHF.

This clone came up once. V usage is TRBV4-1 and J usage is TRBJ1-2, with TRBD1 matching 10 bases. This CDR3 contains 16 residues. V was clipped by 3 bases and J by 8 bases; unmatched bases: 12. Germline CDR1 is MGHRA and CDR2 is YSYEKL. The CDR3 DNA sequence: TGCGCCAGCAGCCAGGTTACCGACAGGGGGCTCGAAGGCTACACCTTC. Amino acids: CASSQVTDRGLEGYTF.

The V gene is TRBV7-2, the J gene TRBJ1-2, with no clear D. The CDR3 covers 13 residues. CDR1 and CDR2 from the germline V gene are SGHTA and FQGNSA. Trimming stripped 8 bases from V and 2 bases from J, with 12 bases between. The CDR3 here is CASGAVQNYGYTF. The CDR3 DNA is TGTGCCAGCGGAGCGGTTCAAAACTATGGCTACACCTTC.

The chain combines TRBV27 with TRBJ2-3, with 14 bases matching TRBD2. The ends lost 5 bases at V and 2 bases at J; junction bases unmatched: 3. Germline V CDR1 and CDR2: MNHEY, SMNVEV (reference sequence). The CDR3 consists of 16 residues. CDR3 region: CASSPTSGGVTDTQYF. The CDR3 coding sequence is TGTGCCAGCAGTCCGACTAGCGGGGGGGTCACAGATACGCAGTATTTT.

This clone was detected only once. V and J are TRBV11-2 and TRBJ2-1, with TRBD1 matching 9 bases. The CDR3 has 13 amino acids. Germline CDR1 reads SGHAT; CDR2 reads FQNNGV. V shed 5 bases, J shed 9 bases, and the junction held 5 bases outside the gene matches. CDR3 amino acids: CASSTRDRVEQFF. The CDR3 DNA reads TGTGCCAGCAGCACGCGGGACAGGGTTGAGCAGTTCTTC.

The chain links TRBV7-2 to TRBJ2-3; TRBD1 agrees at 10 bases. The germline V gene has CDR1 SGHTA and CDR2 FQGNSA. Unmatched junction bases numbered 9, after V lost 5 bases and J lost 7 bases. There are 15 residues in the CDR3. CDR3 coding DNA: TGTGCCAGCAGCCGGGGGACAGGGGTTTCAAATACGCAGTATTTT. Translating it yields CASSRGTGVSNTQYF.

This CDR3 is CASSSGDYGYTF. The CDR3 nucleotides are TGTGCCAGCAGCTCAGGGGACTATGGCTACACCTTC. The rearrangement uses TRBV5-6 and TRBJ1-2, with TRBD1 as a possible D gene (6 bases). With 3 bases removed from V and 3 bases from J, the gap between germline ends came to 6 bases. Looked up from germline, CDR1 is SGHDT and CDR2 is YYEEEE. The length of the CDR3 is 12 residues.

This chain connects TRBV12-3 or TRBV12-4 to TRBJ1-1; 8 bases map to TRBD1. The CDR3 loop spans 13 amino acids. V shed 4 bases and J 6 bases; nucleotides not matched to a gene: 4. CDR3 residues: CASSSVQGAEAFF. Written as DNA, the CDR3 is TGTGCCAGCAGTTCGGTACAGGGGGCTGAAGCTTTCTTT.

This chain joins TRBV21-1 and TRBJ1-1; the table calls TRBD1, which could not be checked here. TRBV21-1 has pseudogene status. The CDR3 is 15 amino acids. CDR3 bases: TGTGCCAGCGACAGGGACGGGTCGGGGGACACTGAAGCTTTCTTT. Its protein product is CASDRDGSGDTEAFF.

This clone has a single count. The CDR3 protein is CASGYGPGTEAFF. The CDR3 nucleotides are TGTGCCAGTGGTTACGGACCAGGGACTGAAGCTTTCTTT. J is TRBJ1-1 and V is TRBV19; perhaps TRBD1 as D (5 bases). The CDR3 extends over 13 amino acids. V lost 8 bases to trimming and J lost 5 bases, with 15 bases between them. CDR1 and CDR2 (germline): LNHDA, SQIVND (reference sequence).